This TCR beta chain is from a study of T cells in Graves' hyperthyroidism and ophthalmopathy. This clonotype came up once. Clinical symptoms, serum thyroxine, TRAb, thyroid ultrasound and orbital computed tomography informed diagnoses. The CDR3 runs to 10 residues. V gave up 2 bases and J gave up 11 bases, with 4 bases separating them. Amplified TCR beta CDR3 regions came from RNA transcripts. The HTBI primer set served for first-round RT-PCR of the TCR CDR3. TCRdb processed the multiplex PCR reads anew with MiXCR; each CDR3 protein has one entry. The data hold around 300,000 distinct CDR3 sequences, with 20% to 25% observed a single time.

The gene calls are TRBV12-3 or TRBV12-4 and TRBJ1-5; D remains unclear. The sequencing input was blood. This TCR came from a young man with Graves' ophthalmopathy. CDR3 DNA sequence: TGTGCCAGCAGTTTATCGTCCCAGCATTTT. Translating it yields CASSLSSQHF.